A selection of T cell receptor beta chains follows, all from one sample in a study of cytomegalovirus exposure and HLA in healthy donors. The table came from immunoSEQ multiplex PCR; TCRdb's copy has only in-frame clones and leaves some out. Altogether about 120,000 clones are present, roughly 82% being singletons, with the ten largest covering more than 1.4%. The sequencing sample was made of PBMCs. The receptors here all came from a woman aged 18-35 years in good health and CMV-seronegative. Each CDR3 is given without its conserved first and last residue.

v_gene | len | CDR3aa
TRBV11-2 | 9 | ASSFLPGAF
TRBV7-2 | 12 | ASSLSLADYEQY
TRBV11-3 | 13 | ASSLGRTGGDEQY
TRBV4-2 | 16 | ASSQERGTGGKNTEAF
TRBV29-1 | 12 | SVEGPPDSYEQY
TRBV2 | 11 | ASSERNTGELF
TRBV25-1 | 11 | ASSGDRDFRAF
TRBV6-5 | 12 | ASSSGTATGELF
TRBV27 | 14 | ASRGMGQGQNQPQH
TRBV6-1 | 12 | ASSDRTNTGELF
TRBV29-1 | 10 | SVKSSGEKLF